The 22 T cell receptor beta chains below all came from one sample that was sequenced in a study of T cell repertoires in cytomegalovirus infection. TCRdb called the reads again in MiXCR, with one record for every CDR3 protein. The sample holds 310,000 or so distinct CDR3 sequences, about 25% seen once. No antigen has been identified for these receptors. The source material was cultured PBMCs, sampled from culture after CMV antigen stimulation. All receptors derive from a human donor in good health (CMV status not recorded). Some clones in this sample may be carry-over from other donors' samples.

This clonotype has more than one count but fewer than ten. The junction shows a germline mismatch at one end, possibly a read error. The rearrangement uses TRBV4-3 and TRBJ1-1; D remains unclear. The CDR3 has 16 amino acids. CDR1 is LGHNA, CDR2 YSLEER, per germline. The CDR3 sequence: CASSQALTPRNPEAFF. The CDR3 DNA reads as TGCGCCAGCAGCCAAGCTTTGACACCTCGGAACCCTGAAGCTTTCTTT.

This clonotype was counted many times. This chain joins TRBV28 and TRBJ2-5, with TRBD2 matching over 9 bases. This CDR3 comprises 15 residues. CDR1 and CDR2 (germline): MDHEN, SYDVKM. Trimming took 5 bases from V and 4 from J; bases not matched to a gene: 8. For the CDR3, the DNA is TGTGCCAGCAGTACCAAGCGGGAGGCGAGAGAGACCCAGTACTTC. Residues: CASSTKREARETQYF.

The gene calls are TRBV27 and TRBJ2-3, with D uncertain. The V gene's germline CDR1 is MNHEY and CDR2 SMNVEV (reference sequence). Trimming took off 7 bases at V and 8 bases at J, with 13 bases between the two ends. There are 12 residues in the CDR3. This CDR3 is CASNTVSGTQYF. CDR3 coding DNA: TGTGCCAGCAATACTGTCTCGGGTACGCAGTATTTT.

The V call is TRBV6-2 or TRBV6-3, the J call TRBJ2-6, with D maybe TRBD2 (6 bases). This CDR3 has 15 residues. Germline CDR1 is MNHEY and CDR2 is SVGEGT. V gave up 2 bases and J gave up 6 bases, with 11 bases separating them. The CDR3, as DNA: TGTGCCAGCAGTTACGGGGGACTCCCGGCCAACGTCCTGACTTTC. This sequence encodes CASSYGGLPANVLTF.

The V call is TRBV30, the J call TRBJ2-4, with TRBD1 as a possible D gene (6 bases). The germline V gene has CDR1 GTSNPN and CDR2 SVGIG (reference sequence). The CDR3 runs 13 residues. Trimming cost V 4 bases and J 3 bases, with 10 bases left between them. Here the CDR3 DNA reads TGTGCCTGGACCCGCAGGGGCAAAAACATTCAGTACTTC. It specifies CAWTRRGKNIQYF.

The J gene is TRBJ1-4, the V gene TRBV11-2; TRBD1 aligns across 7 bases. CDR1 and CDR2 from the germline V gene are SGHAT and FQNNGV. The CDR3 totals 15 residues. The junction had 11 bases not matched to a gene; V was cut back by 6 bases and J by 7 bases. Here the CDR3 reads CASRPPGQVIEKLFF. The CDR3 coding sequence is TGTGCCAGCAGACCACCCGGACAGGTCATTGAAAAACTGTTTTTT.

The chain links TRBV6-6 to TRBJ2-3; a weak D match, TRBD1 (6 bases). The CDR3 is made up of 15 amino acids. The V end lost 6 bases, the J end lost 2 bases, and 15 bases lay between the germline ends. Germline V CDR1 and CDR2: MNHNY, SVGAGI (reference sequence). The CDR3 sequence is CASSRGDTYTDTQYF. The CDR3 bases are TGTGCCAGCAGCCGAGGGGACACTTACACAGATACGCAGTATTTT.

The CDR3 DNA reads as TGTGCCATCACGAGCGGAGGAAGGAATGAGCAGTTCTTC. Protein product: CAITSGGRNEQFF. This rearrangement joins TRBV10-3 to TRBJ2-1; D possibly corresponds to TRBD2 (5 bases). V dropped 7 bases and J dropped 7 bases, with 14 bases sitting between them. The CDR3 runs to 13 residues. Germline assignment: CDR1 ENHRY and CDR2 SYGVKD.

Here the CDR3 reads CASIPAGGMWTQYF. The CDR3 DNA reads TGTGCCAGCATCCCAGCCGGGGGGATGTGGACCCAGTACTTC. The rearrangement links TRBV7-2 to TRBJ2-5, with 7 nucleotides matching TRBD2. Looked up from germline, CDR1 is SGHTA and CDR2 is FQGNSA. The CDR3 sequence is 14 residues long. Unmatched junction bases numbered 12, after V lost 7 bases and J lost 7 bases.

This clonotype was recorded many times. The J gene is TRBJ2-5, the V gene TRBV7-2; 10 nucleotides match TRBD2. Germline CDR1 and CDR2: SGHTA and FQGNSA. This CDR3 has 17 residues. The junction had 8 bases not matched to a gene; V was cut back by 0 bases and J by 4 bases. The CDR3 spells CASSLASGRGVGETQYF. The CDR3 bases are TGTGCCAGCAGCTTAGCGAGCGGGAGGGGAGTTGGAGAGACCCAGTACTTC.

The genes are TRBV12-3 or TRBV12-4 and TRBJ2-4; 7 bases match TRBD1. CDR3 length equals 14 residues. Unmatched junction bases numbered 6, after V lost 3 bases and J lost 7 bases. The CDR3 nucleotides are TGTGCCAGCAGTTTCGAGGGGGCGCGGAACATTCAGTACTTC. Translating it yields CASSFEGARNIQYF.

The V call is TRBV19, the J call TRBJ2-7; 8 positions agree with TRBD2. V was clipped by 5 bases and J by 6 bases; unmatched bases: 15. Germline V gene data show CDR1 as LNHDA and CDR2 as SQIVND (reference sequence). CDR3 size: 16 residues. The CDR3 DNA reads TGTGCCAGTAGTCGGACAAGCGGGAGTAAAGCTGCCGAGCAGTACGTC. It specifies CASSRTSGSKAAEQYV.

The sample holds many counts of this clonotype. V gene TRBV11-2 combines with J gene TRBJ2-1; 15 bases line up with TRBD2. V was pared by 5 bases and J by 8 bases, with 7 bases of the junction left unmatched. Germline assignment: CDR1 SGHAT and CDR2 FQNNGV. This CDR3 is 16 amino acids long. The CDR3 region is CASSTRTSGRADEQFF. CDR3 DNA sequence: TGTGCCAGCAGCACACGGACTAGCGGGAGGGCCGATGAGCAGTTCTTC.

This clonotype was detected a few times. Sequence at one end of the junction differs from germline and may be a read error. The chain is built from TRBV4-1 and TRBJ1-4; possible D gene TRBD1, 5 bases. Germline-derived CDR1 and CDR2 are MGHRA and YSYEKL. This CDR3 contains 16 residues. The CDR3 is CASGHDDLGVNEKLFF. The CDR3 DNA reads TGCGCCAGCGGCCACGACGACCTGGGGGTTAATGAAAAACTGTTTTTT.

This clonotype was observed a few times. J is TRBJ2-3 and V is TRBV20-1, with 11 bases aligning to TRBD2. The CDR3 is made up of 15 amino acids. Germline CDR1 and CDR2: DFQATT and SNEGSKA (reference sequence). The trim removed 3 bases at V and 1 base at J, leaving 3 bases unmatched. The CDR3 DNA reads as TGCAGTGCTAGTAATAGCGGGAGGGGCACAGATACGCAGTATTTT. Amino acids: CSASNSGRGTDTQYF.

The table lists this clonotype with many counts. V is TRBV28 and J is TRBJ1-2; TRBD1 matches at 12 bases. The junction had 6 bases not matched to a gene; V was cut back by 5 bases and J by 8 bases. CDR1 is MDHEN and CDR2 is SYDVKM in the germline V gene. CDR3 size: 14 residues. The DNA of the CDR3 is TGTGCCAGCAGTACCGGGACAGGGGGCTGGGGCTACACCTTC. Amino acids: CASSTGTGGWGYTF.

The chain has TRBV18 and TRBJ2-1, with TRBD2 identical over 9 bases. CDR3 length equals 16 residues. The junction had 11 bases not matched to a gene; V was cut back by 3 bases and J by 8 bases. CDR1 is KGHSH and CDR2 is LQKENI in the germline V gene. As DNA, the CDR3 is TGTGCCAGCTCACCCTCGCGGGAGGGAGGTTTCGATGAGCAGTTCTTC. It specifies CASSPSREGGFDEQFF.

The chain is built from TRBV28 and TRBJ1-5, with 10 bases matching TRBD1. The CDR3 is 18 amino acids. V shed 0 bases and J 1 base; nucleotides not matched to a gene: 6. Per germline, CDR1 MDHEN and CDR2 SYDVKM. CDR3 sequence (DNA): TGTGCCAGCAGTTTATGGTTCGGGACAGGGGAAAGCAATCAGCCCCAGCATTTT. Encoded protein: CASSLWFGTGESNQPQHF.

The chain joins TRBV28 to TRBJ1-1; no clear D. In germline, CDR1 is MDHEN, CDR2 SYDVKM. This CDR3 contains 13 residues. V was cut by 6 bases and J by 1 base, with 9 bases left in between. CDR3 residues: CASRIPGNTEAFF. DNA of the CDR3: TGTGCCAGCAGGATTCCGGGGAACACTGAAGCTTTCTTT.

The CDR3 spells CASSRDHAGELFF. In nucleotides, the CDR3 is TGTGCCAGCAGCCGGGACCATGCGGGGGAGCTGTTTTTT. The J gene is TRBJ2-2, the V gene TRBV7-2, with D perhaps given as TRBD1 or TRBD2 (5 bases each). The CDR3 extends over 13 amino acids. Trimming took 5 bases from V and 8 from J, leaving 12 bases between them. CDR1 is SGHTA, CDR2 FQGNSA, per germline.

The J gene is TRBJ2-1, the V gene TRBV9, with no clear D. The ends were cut back, 4 bases at V and 7 bases at J, with 21 bases in the middle. Looked up from germline, CDR1 is SGDLS and CDR2 is YYNGEE. This CDR3 is 16 amino acids long. CDR3 loop: CASSLGDSGYGNEQFF. Here the CDR3 DNA reads TGTGCCAGCAGCCTCGGAGACTCCGGTTATGGGAATGAGCAGTTCTTC.

J is TRBJ1-1 and V is TRBV12-5; D remains unclear. The CDR3 loop spans 13 amino acids. Germline CDR1 LGHNT, CDR2 FRNRAP. The V end lost 2 bases, the J end lost 5 bases, and 9 bases lay between the germline ends. The CDR3 sequence is CASGLRTGTEAFF. In DNA, the CDR3 is TGTGCTAGTGGTTTGAGGACGGGGACTGAAGCTTTCTTT.